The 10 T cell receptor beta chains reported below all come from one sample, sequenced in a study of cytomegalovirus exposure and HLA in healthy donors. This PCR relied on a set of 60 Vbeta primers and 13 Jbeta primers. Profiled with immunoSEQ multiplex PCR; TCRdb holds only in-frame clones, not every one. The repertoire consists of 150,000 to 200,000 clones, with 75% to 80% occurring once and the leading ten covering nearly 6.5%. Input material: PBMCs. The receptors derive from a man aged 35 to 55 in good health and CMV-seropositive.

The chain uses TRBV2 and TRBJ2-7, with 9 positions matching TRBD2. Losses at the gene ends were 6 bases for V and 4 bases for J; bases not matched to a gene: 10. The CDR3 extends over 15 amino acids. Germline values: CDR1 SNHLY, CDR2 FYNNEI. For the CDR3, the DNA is TGTGCCAGCAGCATGCTAGCGGGATCTCCTTACGAGCAGTACTTC. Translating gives CASSMLAGSPYEQYF.

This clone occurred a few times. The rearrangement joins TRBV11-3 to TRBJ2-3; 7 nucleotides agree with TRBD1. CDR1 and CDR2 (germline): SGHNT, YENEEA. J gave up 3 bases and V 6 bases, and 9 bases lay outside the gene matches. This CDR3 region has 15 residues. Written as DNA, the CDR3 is TGTGCCAGCAGTTCCCGACAGGGACGGACAGATACGCAGTATTTT. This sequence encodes CASSSRQGRTDTQYF. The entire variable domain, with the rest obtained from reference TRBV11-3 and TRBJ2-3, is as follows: EAGVVQSPRYKIIEKKQPVAFWCNPISGHNTLYWYLQNLGQGPELLIRYENEEAVDDSQLPKDRFSAERLKGVDSTLKIQPAELGDSAVYLCASSSRQGRTDTQYFGPGTRLTVL.

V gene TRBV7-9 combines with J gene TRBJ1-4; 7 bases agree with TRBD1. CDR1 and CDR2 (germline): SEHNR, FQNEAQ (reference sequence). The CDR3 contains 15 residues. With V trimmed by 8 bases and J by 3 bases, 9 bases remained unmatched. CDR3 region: CASLRRGPSNEKLFF. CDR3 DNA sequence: TGTGCCAGCCTCCGAAGGGGGCCGTCTAATGAAAAACTGTTTTTT.

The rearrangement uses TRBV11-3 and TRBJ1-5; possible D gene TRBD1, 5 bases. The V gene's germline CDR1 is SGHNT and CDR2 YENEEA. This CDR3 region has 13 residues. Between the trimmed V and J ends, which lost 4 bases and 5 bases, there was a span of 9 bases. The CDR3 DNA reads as TGTGCCAGCAGCTCCCGGGGGGATCAGCCCCAGCATTTT. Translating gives CASSSRGDQPQHF.

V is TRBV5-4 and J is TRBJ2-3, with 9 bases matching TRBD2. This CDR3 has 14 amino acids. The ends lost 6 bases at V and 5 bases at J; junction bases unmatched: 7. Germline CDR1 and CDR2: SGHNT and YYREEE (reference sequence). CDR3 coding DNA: TGTGCCAGCAAACTTAGCGGGAGCGTAGATACGCAGTATTTT. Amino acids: CASKLSGSVDTQYF.

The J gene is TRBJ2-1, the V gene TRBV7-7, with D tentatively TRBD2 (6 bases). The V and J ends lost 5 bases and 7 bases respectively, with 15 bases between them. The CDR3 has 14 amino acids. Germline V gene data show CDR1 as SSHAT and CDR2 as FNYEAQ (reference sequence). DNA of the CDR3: TGTGCCAGCAGCGTTGGAGGGCGCGAGAATGAGCAGTTCTTC. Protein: CASSVGGRENEQFF.

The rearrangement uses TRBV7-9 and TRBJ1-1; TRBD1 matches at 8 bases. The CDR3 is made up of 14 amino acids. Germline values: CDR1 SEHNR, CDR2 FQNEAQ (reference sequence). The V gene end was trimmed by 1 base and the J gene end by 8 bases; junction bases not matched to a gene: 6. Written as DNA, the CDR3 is TGTGCCAGCAGCTTAGAGGGACAGGCGATCGAAGCTTTCTTT. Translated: CASSLEGQAIEAFF.

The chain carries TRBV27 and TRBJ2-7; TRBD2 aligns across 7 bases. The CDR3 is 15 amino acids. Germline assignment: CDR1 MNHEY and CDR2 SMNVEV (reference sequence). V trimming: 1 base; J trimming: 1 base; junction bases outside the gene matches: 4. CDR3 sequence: CASSLLPGGSYEQYF. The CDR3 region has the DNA TGTGCCAGCAGTTTATTACCCGGGGGGTCCTACGAGCAGTACTTC.

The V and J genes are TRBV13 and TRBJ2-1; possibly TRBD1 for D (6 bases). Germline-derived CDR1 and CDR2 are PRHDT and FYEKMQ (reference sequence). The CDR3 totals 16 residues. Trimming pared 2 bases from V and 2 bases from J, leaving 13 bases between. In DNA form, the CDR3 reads TGTGCCAGCAGCTTACAGGGGAGAATCCCCTACAATGAGCAGTTCTTC. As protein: CASSLQGRIPYNEQFF.

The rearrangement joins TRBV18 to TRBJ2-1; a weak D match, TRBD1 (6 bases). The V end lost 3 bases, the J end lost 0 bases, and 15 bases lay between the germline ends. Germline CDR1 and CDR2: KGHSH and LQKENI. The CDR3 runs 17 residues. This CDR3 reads CASSPGQSVSSYNEQFF. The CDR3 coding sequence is TGTGCCAGCTCACCCGGACAGTCGGTGAGCTCCTACAATGAGCAGTTCTTC.